The text below deals with one T cell receptor beta chain. PCR used 60 Vbeta primers and 13 Jbeta primers. TCRdb's copy holds only in-frame clones and misses some; the assay was immunoSEQ multiplex PCR. The sample includes more than 100,000 clones, around 78% of them seen just once. These data are taken from a study of cytomegalovirus exposure and HLA in healthy donors. V dropped 3 bases and J dropped 3; count of bases not matched to a gene: 6. Germline-derived CDR1 and CDR2 are ENHRY and SYGVKD. The CDR3 totals 15 residues. This clonotype was obtained from a middle-aged man in good health and CMV-seronegative. The sequenced sample was PBMCs. This chain connects TRBV10-3 to TRBJ2-5; 8 bases line up with TRBD1. The CDR3 sequence is CAISDPGTGEETQYF. CDR3 bases: TGTGCCATCAGTGATCCCGGGACAGGCGAAGAGACCCAGTACTTC.